The 2 T cell receptor beta chains given below trace back to one sample, sequenced in a study of PD-L1 blockade in urothelial cancer. TCRdb's copy holds only in-frame clones and misses some; the assay was immunoSEQ multiplex PCR. The sample lists roughly 51,000 clones, 70% to 90% seen once, with 1.9% in the top ten. This sample's time point: peripheral blood 6 weeks after treatment start. The sequencing here drew on PBMCs, taken around atezolizumab (anti-PD-L1) treatment. Receptors originate from a man in his fifties with urothelial cancer.

J is TRBJ2-7 and V is TRBV7-2, with D possibly TRBD2 on 6 matching bases. Per germline, CDR1 SGHTA and CDR2 FQGNSA. Trimming removed 0 bases at V and 3 bases at J, with 15 bases between. The CDR3 is made up of 16 amino acids. The CDR3 DNA is TGTGCCAGCAGCTTAGCTCCTAGCGCGTCATTCTACGAGCAGTACTTC. Encoded protein: CASSLAPSASFYEQYF.

The J gene is TRBJ2-2, the V gene TRBV4-1, with 10 positions matching TRBD2. V dropped 0 bases and J dropped 7; count of bases not matched to a gene: 8. The CDR3 sequence is 17 residues long. In germline, CDR1 is MGHRA, CDR2 YSYEKL. The CDR3 DNA reads as TGCGCCAGCAGCCAAGAAGCAAGCGGGGGGGCGGTCGGGGAGCTGTTTTTT. This encodes CASSQEASGGAVGELFF.